What follows describes a single TCR beta chain. The antigen remains undetermined. Germline-derived CDR1 and CDR2 are ENHRY and SYGVKD. V trimming: 3 bases; J trimming: 0 bases; junction bases outside the gene matches: 1. The CDR3 sequence is 16 residues long. Individuals with ophthalmopathy presented a Clinical Activity Score of at least 3, a NOSPECS grade of at least 4 and a duration under 3 months. Diagnostic assessment was based on clinical symptoms, serum thyroxine and TRAb, thyroid ultrasound and orbital computed tomography. The sample originates from a study of T cells in Graves' hyperthyroidism and ophthalmopathy. Findings and limits, study-wide: Ophthalmopathy cases were set apart from stable hyperthyroidism by a 13 V-J model. Most thyroid clonotypes expanded above 0.001 appeared in blood too.

TCR beta CDR3 regions were amplified from RNA transcripts. With the HTBI primer set, the TCR CDR3 went through a first round of RT-PCR. TCRdb ran MiXCR on the multiplex PCR reads and lists one entry per CDR3 protein. The sample lists hundreds of thousands of distinct CDR3 sequences, less than 25% occurring once. The sequenced sample was blood. The sequence was obtained from a man aged 25-40 years with Graves' ophthalmopathy. V usage is TRBV10-3 and J usage is TRBJ2-6; 8 bases map to TRBD1. The chain's CDR3 is CAISDRGRSGANVLTF. The CDR3 DNA sequence: TGTGCCATCAGTGACAGGGGGCGCTCTGGGGCCAACGTCCTGACTTTC.